Detailed here is one TCR beta chain. Its antigen remains undetermined. The junction shows a germline mismatch at one end, possibly a read error. This entry belongs to a study of T cell changes during pregnancy in multiple sclerosis (dated by TCRdb to between 2018 and 2021). Turning to the overall study: In women with multiple sclerosis, the researchers looked at how the T cell repertoire shifted as pregnancy progressed.

Libraries were made using the immunoSEQ multiplex PCR assay. TCRdb obtained this table from immuneACCESS and retained in-frame rearrangements with V and J assigned. These tables miss some clones; where compared with another copy, unresolved V genes account for less than half of the shortfall, and the remainder is unexplained. This sample holds under 60,000 clones; approximately 93% were observed only once. The ten largest make up approximately 0.31% of the sample. Looking up the germline V gene yields CDR1 SNHLY and CDR2 FYNNEI. From cysteine to phenylalanine, the CDR3 is 11 amino acids long. The entry retains the CDR3 DNA only, 33 bases that are in frame from base 1.

The chain uses TRBV2 and TRBJ2-7, with 9 bases matching TRBD1. The sequencing here drew on CD4+ T cells from peripheral blood mononuclear cells, taken in the third trimester of pregnancy. This sequence originates from a female donor with multiple sclerosis, enrolled in a pregnancy study. The CDR3 protein is CASSGGDRVDF. The nucleotides are TGTGCCAGCAGTGGGGGGGACAGGGTAGACTTC.